These 4 T cell receptor beta chains were all obtained from the same sample, sequenced in a study of blood T cells in healthy people across ages. PCR was performed a second time for about 7 to 11 cycles using a sample-barcoded 5' primer and a J-beta primer mix. TCRdb ran MiXCR on the 5' RACE reads and lists one entry per CDR3 protein. The table includes some 710,000 distinct CDR3 sequences, about a fifth detected once. Material: blood. The origin of the receptors is a man aged 70-80 years in good health.

As for this clonotype: A much larger clone sits a single nucleotide away, making a read error possible. This chain connects TRBV12-3 or TRBV12-4 to TRBJ1-2; no definite D call. The CDR3 length is 14 residues. The CDR3 protein is CAISSNHRAGGYTF. The CDR3 DNA reads TGTGCCATCAGTTCCAACCATAGAGCGGGAGGCTACACCTTC.

This clonotype showed up many times. The V call is TRBV20-1, the J call TRBJ2-5; TRBD2 is a possible D gene (6 bases). This CDR3 contains 16 residues. V dropped 0 bases and J dropped 5 bases, with 19 bases sitting between them. Germline V CDR1 and CDR2: DFQATT, SNEGSKA (reference sequence). In DNA form, the CDR3 reads TGCAGTGCTAGAGATCGGGGAGGCCCTCAGCACGAGACCCAGTACTTC. Its translation: CSARDRGGPQHETQYF.

The rearrangement links TRBV29-1 to TRBJ1-2; D might be TRBD1 (5 bases). Germline CDR1 SQVTM, CDR2 ANQGSEA. The germline V and J ends were trimmed by 5 bases and 6 bases, with 10 bases remaining between them. The length of the CDR3 is 11 residues. The CDR3 is CSVPGRDGYTF. CDR3 nucleotide sequence: TGCAGCGTTCCGGGCAGGGATGGCTACACCTTC. The full variable domain, its missing parts supplied by reference TRBV29-1 and TRBJ1-2, is SAVISQKPSRDICQRGTSLTIQCQVDSQVTMMFWYRQQPGQSLTLIATANQGSEATYESGFVIDKFPISRPNLTFSTLTVSNMSPEDSSIYLCSVPGRDGYTFGSGTRLTVV.

The chain carries TRBV19 and TRBJ1-4, with TRBD1 identical over 7 bases. Trimming cost V 1 base and J 0 bases; bases outside gene matches: 5. CDR1 is LNHDA and CDR2 is SQIVND in the germline V gene (reference sequence). The CDR3 has 17 amino acids. The CDR3 region has the DNA TGTGCCAGTAGTATAGCAGGGGACAGTGCAACTAATGAAAAACTGTTTTTT. Translated, it gives CASSIAGDSATNEKLFF.